The 23 T cell receptor beta chains listed next were all sequenced from one sample in a study of cytomegalovirus exposure and HLA in healthy donors. PCR primers comprised 60 Vbeta and 13 Jbeta primers. Assay used: immunoSEQ multiplex PCR; TCRdb lists only in-frame clones, some missing. The table lists about 160,000 clones, approximately 77% of them singletons, with 2.5% in the top ten. Source material: PBMCs. The source of these receptors is a female donor in good health and CMV-seronegative.

Comment on this clone: The same CDR3 arises from other DNA sequences in this sample as well. The gene calls are TRBV9 and TRBJ1-1; D is uncertain. V was cut by 2 bases and J by 0 bases, with 5 bases left in between. The CDR3 runs 13 residues. CDR1 is SGDLS and CDR2 is YYNGEE in the germline V gene. This chain's CDR3 is CASSVRVNTEAFF. Here the CDR3 DNA reads TGTGCCAGCAGCGTCCGGGTGAACACTGAAGCTTTCTTT. Full variable domain (missing parts from reference TRBV9 and TRBJ1-1): DSGVTQTPKHLITATGQRVTLRCSPRSGDLSVYWYQQSLDQGLQFLIQYYNGEERAKGNILERFSAQQFPDLHSELNLSSLELGDSALYFCASSVRVNTEAFFGQGTRLTVV.

The chain employs TRBV16 and TRBJ1-4; D perhaps matches TRBD1 (6 bases). V lost 8 bases and J 7 bases, leaving 20 bases between the germline ends. Per the germline V gene, CDR1 is KGHSY and CDR2 is FQNENV. The CDR3 totals 15 residues. Written as DNA, the CDR3 is TGTGCCAGCTCCACCAGACAGGCTCTTTCTGAAAAACTGTTTTTT. Its translation: CASSTRQALSEKLFF.

A few counts support this clone. The chain has TRBV19 and TRBJ2-1; tentatively, D is TRBD2 (5 bases). The V end was cut by 6 bases, the J end by 9 bases, with 12 bases between. CDR1 is LNHDA, CDR2 SQIVND, per germline (reference sequence). This CDR3 contains 12 residues. DNA for the CDR3: TGTGCCAGTAGGGAGGATCGTGTTGAGCAGTTCTTC. Residues: CASREDRVEQFF.

This clone was observed a single time. The rearrangement links TRBV10-3 to TRBJ2-7; 7 bases are a match to TRBD2. Germline CDR1 is ENHRY and CDR2 is SYGVKD. The CDR3 sequence is 15 residues long. J was trimmed by 1 base and V by 4 bases; bases with no gene match: 7. Here the CDR3 reads CAISGAAGVSYEQYF. The CDR3 bases are TGTGCCATCAGTGGTGCTGCGGGAGTATCCTACGAGCAGTACTTC.

This clone was detected a few times. The chain uses TRBV30 and TRBJ1-6; D unresolved. Per the germline V gene, CDR1 is GTSNPN and CDR2 is SVGIG (reference sequence). Trimming took 0 bases from V and 8 from J, leaving 5 bases between them. This CDR3 has 12 amino acids. As DNA, the CDR3 is TGTGCCTGGAGTGTAACGGATTCACCCCTCCACTTT. Its translation is CAWSVTDSPLHF.

The chain combines TRBV7-2 with TRBJ2-5; TRBD2 is a possible D gene (7 bases). The germline V and J ends were trimmed by 5 bases and 2 bases, with 15 bases remaining between them. This CDR3 contains 15 residues. Germline CDR1 and CDR2: SGHTA and FQGNSA. CDR3 residues: CASSPGEGGQETQYF. CDR3 in DNA: TGTGCCAGCAGCCCCGGGGAGGGGGGACAAGAGACCCAGTACTTC.

The chain recombines TRBV5-4 with TRBJ2-5, with TRBD2 matching 9 bases. With V trimmed by 0 bases and J by 2 bases, 2 bases remained unmatched. This CDR3 contains 15 residues. Germline CDR1 is SGHNT and CDR2 is YYREEE (reference sequence). The CDR3 DNA is TGTGCCAGCAGCTTGGGCGGGGGGGGGCAAGAGACCCAGTACTTC. As protein: CASSLGGGGQETQYF.

The V and J genes are TRBV9 and TRBJ2-2, with D perhaps TRBD2 (5 bases). CDR1 and CDR2 (germline): SGDLS, YYNGEE. CDR3 length: 14 amino acids. V shed 7 bases and J shed 4 bases, with 14 bases lying between them. CDR3 region: CASGGDSGTGELFF. CDR3 nucleotides: TGTGCCAGCGGAGGAGATTCAGGCACCGGGGAGCTGTTTTTT.

This clone came up once. The V and J genes are TRBV25-1 and TRBJ2-7; 7 bases agree with TRBD1. Trimming removed 5 bases from V and 1 base from J; junction bases left unmatched: 2. CDR3 length equals 13 residues. Germline loops: CDR1 MGHDK, CDR2 SYGVNS. The CDR3 spells CASSTGESYEQYF. The CDR3 nucleotides are TGTGCCAGCAGTACAGGGGAATCCTACGAGCAGTACTTC.

The CDR3 nucleotides are TGTGCCAGCAGCCCGAGTCGAGTAGCGGGGTCACTGCAAGAGACCCAGTACTTC. It is translated as CASSPSRVAGSLQETQYF. The chain joins TRBV28 to TRBJ2-5; 8 bases match TRBD2. The trim removed 6 bases at V and 2 bases at J, leaving 17 bases unmatched. The CDR3 has 18 residues. The V gene's germline CDR1 is MDHEN and CDR2 SYDVKM.

The chain couples TRBV7-9 to TRBJ2-5; tentatively, D is TRBD2 (7 bases). V lost 2 bases and J 5 bases, leaving 12 bases between the germline ends. CDR3 length: 14 residues. Germline-derived CDR1 and CDR2 are SEHNR and FQNEAQ (reference sequence). CDR3 sequence (DNA): TGTGCCAGCAGCTTAAGGGGGGGCGGGGAGACCCAGTACTTC. As protein: CASSLRGGGETQYF.

This sequence joins TRBV5-4 and TRBJ1-1; the D is unclear. CDR1 is SGHNT, CDR2 YYREEE, per germline (reference sequence). V lost 0 bases to trimming and J lost 3 bases, with 9 bases between them. The CDR3 has 14 residues. In DNA, the CDR3 is TGTGCCAGCAGCTTGGGGGAGTTGGACACTGAAGCTTTCTTT. Its protein is CASSLGELDTEAFF.

V and J are TRBV7-2 and TRBJ2-7; D remains unclear. The ends were cut back, 5 bases at V and 2 bases at J, with 13 bases in the middle. This CDR3 has 14 amino acids. Germline CDR1 SGHTA, CDR2 FQGNSA. The DNA for the CDR3 is TGTGCCAGCAGCCCACGAGGTACCGCCTACGAGCAGTACTTC. This gives the protein CASSPRGTAYEQYF. Filled out from reference TRBV7-2 and TRBJ2-7, the complete variable domain reads GAGVSQSPSNKVTEKGKDVELRCDPISGHTALYWYRQSLGQGLEFLIYFQGNSAPDKSGLPSDRFSAERTGGSVSTLTIQRTQQEDSAVYLCASSPRGTAYEQYFGPGTRLTVT.

The gene calls are TRBV18 and TRBJ1-4, with D perhaps matching TRBD1 (6 bases). CDR3 length equals 15 residues. The ends were cut back, 5 bases at V and 5 bases at J, with 15 bases in the middle. Per germline, CDR1 KGHSH and CDR2 LQKENI. The CDR3 is CASSSNRAPNEKLFF. The DNA for the CDR3 is TGTGCCAGCTCATCCAACAGGGCCCCCAATGAAAAACTGTTTTTT.

This chain uses TRBV10-3 with TRBJ1-1; D might be TRBD1 (5 bases). V was shortened by 10 bases and J by 0 bases, with 12 bases between the two germline ends. CDR1 is ENHRY, CDR2 SYGVKD, per germline. The CDR3 runs 13 residues. DNA of the CDR3: TGTGCCAACCGGGGGGGGTTGAACACTGAAGCTTTCTTT. As protein: CANRGGLNTEAFF.

The chain uses TRBV28 and TRBJ1-4; D remains ambiguous. The CDR3 runs 14 residues. V lost 1 base to trimming and J lost 7 bases, with 10 bases between them. From germline, CDR1 is MDHEN and CDR2 SYDVKM. The DNA of the CDR3 is TGTGCCAGCAGTTTATTTGGGCAGATTGAAAAACTGTTTTTT. It codes for CASSLFGQIEKLFF.

The rearrangement links TRBV11-3 to TRBJ2-7, with 11 nucleotides matching TRBD1. CDR1 and CDR2 from the germline V gene are SGHNT and YENEEA. After removal of 5 bases from V and 3 bases from J, the junction contained 6 bases not matched to a gene. CDR3 length: 15 amino acids. This CDR3 reads CASSHGQGADYEQYF. The CDR3 region has the DNA TGTGCCAGCAGCCACGGACAGGGGGCCGACTACGAGCAGTACTTC.

The V gene is TRBV5-6, the J gene TRBJ2-7; possibly TRBD2 for D (5 bases). Germline-derived CDR1 and CDR2 are SGHDT and YYEEEE. The ends were cut back, 3 bases at V and 3 bases at J, with 16 bases in the middle. The CDR3 contains 15 residues. The CDR3 is CASSSRGQMVYEQYF. The DNA for the CDR3 is TGTGCCAGCAGCTCCCGCGGGCAGATGGTCTACGAGCAGTACTTC.

This clone is medium-sized within its sample. The genes are TRBV4-3 and TRBJ2-3, with D perhaps matching TRBD2 (7 bases). Per germline, CDR1 LGHNA and CDR2 YSLEER. The CDR3 is made up of 18 amino acids. Trimming cost V 0 bases and J 7 bases, with 23 bases left between them. The CDR3 here is CASSQDPYVGGHKYTQYF. CDR3 nucleotides: TGCGCCAGCAGCCAAGATCCGTATGTCGGGGGGCACAAATATACGCAGTATTTT.

This chain connects TRBV28 to TRBJ2-1; the match to TRBD2 covers 11 bases. There are 18 residues in the CDR3. From germline, CDR1 is MDHEN and CDR2 SYDVKM. The V segment lost 4 bases and the J segment 0 bases; nucleotides outside the gene matches: 8. CDR3 nucleotide sequence: TGTGCCAGCAGTTCCCGACTAGCGGGGCCCAGCTCCTACAATGAGCAGTTCTTC. Translated, it gives CASSSRLAGPSSYNEQFF.

The rearrangement links TRBV2 to TRBJ1-4; 7 positions agree with TRBD1. Germline V gene lookup returns CDR1 SNHLY and CDR2 FYNNEI. This CDR3 contains 13 residues. The V gene end was trimmed by 10 bases and the J gene end by 7 bases; junction bases not matched to a gene: 9. In DNA, the CDR3 is TGTGCCACCAAGACAGGGTGGACTGAAAAACTGTTTTTT. This encodes CATKTGWTEKLFF.

J is TRBJ2-7 and V is TRBV5-1; 11 positions agree with TRBD2. This CDR3 has 14 amino acids. V shed 4 bases and J 5 bases; nucleotides not matched to a gene: 5. From germline, CDR1 is SGHRS and CDR2 YFSETQ. The CDR3 loop reads CASSLLAGDHEQYF. The CDR3 DNA is TGCGCCAGCAGCCTACTAGCGGGAGATCACGAGCAGTACTTC.

The V and J genes are TRBV18 and TRBJ2-7; 7 nucleotides match TRBD1. CDR1 is KGHSH and CDR2 is LQKENI in the germline V gene. Losses at the gene ends were 2 bases for V and 1 base for J; bases not matched to a gene: 5. CDR3 length: 15 residues. In nucleotides, the CDR3 is TGTGCCAGCTCACCATTTGGGACAGTATCCTACGAGCAGTACTTC. Translation gives CASSPFGTVSYEQYF.